The present T cell receptor (beta chain) was sequenced within a study of blood T cell repertoires in COVID-19. Study information: The samples span acute and convalescent COVID-19 from the United States, Italy and Spain. PBMCs, B-cell-depleted T cells, or T cells provided the cDNA or gDNA that made up the material.

The CDR3 runs to 15 residues. V was clipped by 3 bases and J by 4 bases; unmatched bases: 5. Germline V gene sequence: CDR1 SGDLS, CDR2 YYNGEE. In the study's own analysis: Researchers report that nucleated cell counts were estimated from reference gene primer amplification. Clones were read by immunoSEQ multiplex PCR, and TCRdb kept only the in-frame ones, dropping some. Clone size and the V and J calls come from that table; the DNA yielded D and trimming. The data show 47,000 or so clones, around 82% seen once. This clone was seen more than once but under ten times. The sequence was obtained from a woman between 55 and 75 years old with acute or convalescent COVID-19. Specimen: peripheral blood. V gene TRBV9 combines with J gene TRBJ1-5, with TRBD1 matching 9 bases. In DNA, the CDR3 is TGTGCCAGCAGCGAAGGACAGGGGCAAAATCAGCCCCAGCATTTT. Residues: CASSEGQGQNQPQHF.